This T cell receptor beta chain was obtained from a study of regulatory T cells in long-lasting Graves disease. Study information: The definition of persistent Graves' disease was over 5 years of antithyroid drugs with positive TSH receptor antibodies.

V was clipped by 4 bases and J by 5 bases; unmatched bases: 5. The CDR3 loop spans 13 amino acids. Germline V gene sequence: CDR1 SGHRS, CDR2 YFSETQ. Time point denoted: persistent/refractory GD, antithyroid drugs over 5 years with positive TRAb. Preparation of the TCR library used RNA extracted from PBMCs. Graves' disease diagnosis followed American Thyroid Association guidelines. There are many counts of this clonotype. Its cognate antigen is unknown. Through Arm-PCR of CDR3 regions and iRepertoire HTBI primers, TCR beta libraries were built. TCRdb redid the calling of the multiplex PCR reads with MiXCR, one entry per CDR3 protein. Of 400,000 or so distinct CDR3 sequences listed, more than 20% are singletons. Notes on the study in general: The study found persistent patients shared more public clonotypes (2,741) than new patients (about 880).

This chain connects TRBV5-1 to TRBJ1-2; 7 bases are shared with TRBD1. The material was peripheral blood mononuclear cells (PBMCs), obtained when the disease was refractory, from a patient treated with antithyroid drugs. This TCR came from a female donor with Graves disease. CDR3 nucleotide sequence: TGCGCCAGCAGCGAGGTGACAGGGTATGGCTACACCTTC. Its protein is CASSEVTGYGYTF.